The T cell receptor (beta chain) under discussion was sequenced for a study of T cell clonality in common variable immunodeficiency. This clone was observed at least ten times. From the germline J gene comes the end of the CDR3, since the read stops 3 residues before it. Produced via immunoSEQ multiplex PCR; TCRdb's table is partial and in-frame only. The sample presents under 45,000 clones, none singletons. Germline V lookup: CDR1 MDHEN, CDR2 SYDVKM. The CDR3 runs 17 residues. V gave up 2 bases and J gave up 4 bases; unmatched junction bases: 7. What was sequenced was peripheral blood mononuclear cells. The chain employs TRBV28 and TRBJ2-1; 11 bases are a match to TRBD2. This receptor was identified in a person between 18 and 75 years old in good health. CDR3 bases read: TGTGCCAGCAGTTTACCGGGACTAGCGGCGGTTTACAATGAG. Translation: CASSLPGLAAVYNE. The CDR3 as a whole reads CASSLPGLAAVYNEQFF. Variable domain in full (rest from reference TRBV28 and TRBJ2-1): DVKVTQSSRYLVKRTGEKVFLECVQDMDHENMFWYRQDPGLGLRLIYFSYDVKMKEKGDIPEGYSVSREKKERFSLILESASTNQTSMYLCASSLPGLAAVYNEQFFGPGTRLTVL.